Given below is one T cell receptor beta chain in context. Antigen: not known. This sample is drawn from a study of Ad26.COV2.S vaccination and SARS-CoV-2 variants. Overall study: Within the COV1001 Ad26.COV2.S trial arm, the donor was enrolled.

Profiled with immunoSEQ multiplex PCR; TCRdb holds only in-frame clones, not every one. The sample holds under 550,000 clones; around 89% are singletons and the top ten take 3.6%. Sample treatment: over 15 received Ad26.COV2.S at low or high dose, single or two shots; 5 received placebo; per-sample allocation not given. The samples date from day 63 after the first vaccine or placebo injection. The study used a vaccine consisting of an Ad26 vector that expressed Wuhan-strain SARS-CoV-2 spike. Germline CDR1 reads MDHEN; CDR2 reads SYDVKM. The CDR3 sequence is 13 residues long. Trimming pared 8 bases from V and 1 base from J, leaving 8 bases between. Notes on the study in general: People given the vaccine had a wider spike-specific TCR breadth than placebo recipients did.

The chain recombines TRBV28 with TRBJ2-2; D ambiguous. This clonotype was sampled from a person between 18 and 65 years old who received the Ad26.COV2.S COVID-19 vaccine or a placebo. Sample: peripheral blood, taken in a trial of Ad26.COV2.S vaccine versus placebo. The CDR3 sequence: CASEAGNTGELFF. The CDR3 bases are TGTGCCAGCGAGGCAGGGAACACCGGGGAGCTGTTTTTT.